The 15 T cell receptor beta chains given below trace back to one sample, sequenced in a study of molecular identifiers for immune sequencing clone quantification. TCRdb itself ran the PCR reads through MiXCR, one entry per CDR3 protein. In the table there are some 580,000 distinct CDR3 sequences, about 25% of which are singletons. The material sequenced was naive CD8+ T cells from blood, with Jurkat cell RNA spiked in. Documented subset: FACS-sorted CD8+CD4-CCR7+CD45RA+ naive T cells. These receptor sequences come from a human donor in good health. Some libraries in this study had Jurkat cell RNA spiked in.

This clonotype occurred a few times. This sequence joins TRBV20-1 and TRBJ2-7; D is unresolved. From germline, CDR1 is DFQATT and CDR2 SNEGSKA (reference sequence). This CDR3 is built from 15 residues. Trimming removed 3 bases at V and 2 bases at J, with 17 bases between. The CDR3 reads CSASDQKVRAYEQYF. CDR3 DNA: TGCAGTGCTAGCGATCAGAAGGTTCGCGCCTACGAGCAGTACTTC.

With regard to this clonotype: At one end, the junction sequence differs from germline, possibly due to a read error. This sequence joins TRBV7-9 and TRBJ2-7; no reliable D call. CDR3 length equals 13 residues. Germline CDR1 and CDR2: SEHNR and FQNEAQ (reference sequence). The CDR3 region has the DNA TGTGCCGGCAGCTTACTTCCCGCTTACGAGCAGTACTTC. Translating it yields CAGSLLPAYEQYF.

Points on this clonotype: A much larger clonotype is one base distant, so this may be a read error. The CDR3 here is CSARDREHTEAFF. CDR3 nucleotides: TGCAGTGCTAGGGACAGGGAGCACACTGAAGCTTTCTTT. The genes are TRBV20-1 and TRBJ1-1, with TRBD1 matching 8 bases. CDR1 and CDR2 from the germline V gene are DFQATT and SNEGSKA (reference sequence). CDR3 size: 13 residues. The ends lost 3 bases at V and 3 bases at J; junction bases unmatched: 3.

This clonotype was recorded many times. This chain joins TRBV6-1 and TRBJ2-7, with D possibly matching TRBD1 (6 bases). CDR3 length: 14 residues. Germline V gene lookup returns CDR1 MNHNS and CDR2 SASEGT. With 4 bases removed from V and 3 bases from J, the gap between germline ends came to 13 bases. CDR3 sequence reads: CASSVRDTYYEQYF. The DNA of the CDR3 is TGTGCCAGCAGTGTCCGGGACACCTACTACGAGCAGTACTTC.

The rearrangement links TRBV6-2 or TRBV6-3 to TRBJ2-7, with D possibly TRBD1 on 6 matching bases. CDR1 is MNHEY, CDR2 SVGEGT, per germline. The CDR3 loop spans 13 amino acids. V gave up 1 base and J gave up 5 bases, with 9 bases separating them. CDR3 bases: TGTGCCAGCAGTTACTTGGGGGCCAACGAGCAGTACTTC. It codes for CASSYLGANEQYF.

The table lists this clonotype with a few counts. The chain employs TRBV7-9 and TRBJ2-1; TRBD1 is a possible D gene (5 bases). The CDR3 loop spans 15 amino acids. V was trimmed by 2 bases and J by 6 bases, leaving 14 bases between them. Germline V lookup: CDR1 SEHNR, CDR2 FQNEAQ (reference sequence). The CDR3 DNA is TGTGCCAGCAGCTTAAGTCAGGGATTAAGCAATGAGCAGTTCTTC. As protein: CASSLSQGLSNEQFF.

Ten or more counts support this clonotype. The V call is TRBV28, the J call TRBJ1-5; weak D call: TRBD1 (5 bases). The length of the CDR3 is 16 residues. From germline, CDR1 is MDHEN and CDR2 SYDVKM. Trimming removed 7 bases at V and 1 base at J, with 17 bases between. This CDR3 reads CASTKEGTRSNQPQHF. DNA of the CDR3: TGTGCCAGCACTAAGGAGGGGACTAGGAGCAATCAGCCCCAGCATTTT.

In regard to this clonotype: Possible read error: a much larger clone is one base away. Because the CDR3 is missing its conserved closing phenylalanine or tryptophan, this is likely a read error. The rearrangement uses TRBV2 and TRBJ2-3, with D hard to call. The CDR3 sequence is 14 residues long. Germline lookup yields CDR1 SNHLY and CDR2 FYNNEI. The V end lost 2 bases, the J end lost 0 bases, and 6 bases lay between the germline ends. DNA for the CDR3: TGTGCCAGCAGTGAACAGGCTAGCACAGATACGCAGTATTCT. Its protein is CASSEQASTDTQYS.

This clonotype was observed many times. The rearrangement links TRBV3-1 to TRBJ2-2, with TRBD1 matching 9 bases. Germline-derived CDR1 and CDR2 are LGHDT and YNNKEL (reference sequence). This CDR3 has 15 amino acids. V was pared by 3 bases and J by 5 bases, with 4 bases of the junction left unmatched. The CDR3 DNA reads as TGTGCCAGCAGCCACCAAGGGACAGGGACCGGGGAGCTGTTTTTT. Translating gives CASSHQGTGTGELFF.

On this clonotype itself: A much larger clone sits a single nucleotide away, making a read error possible. This chain connects TRBV7-2 to TRBJ2-7; a possible D gene is TRBD1 (6 bases). CDR1 is SGHTA and CDR2 is FQGNSA in the germline V gene. The length of the CDR3 is 14 residues. V was pared by 9 bases and J by 3 bases, with 18 bases between. The CDR3: CARSPRDKDYEQYF. CDR3 nucleotides: TGTGCCAGGAGCCCCCGGGACAAAGACTACGAGCAGTACTTC.

This clonotype came up a few times. One end of the junction fails to match germline, which may point to a read error. The CDR3 nucleotides are TGTGCCAGCAGCCTGAGCTACGAGCGGTACTTC. This gives the protein CASSLSYERYF. The chain uses TRBV11-2 and TRBJ2-7; no clear D. There are 11 residues in the CDR3. Germline CDR1 and CDR2: SGHAT and FQNNGV.

V gene TRBV30 combines with J gene TRBJ1-5; 7 bases match TRBD1. Germline V CDR1 and CDR2: GTSNPN, SVGIG (reference sequence). The CDR3 length is 14 residues. Trimming at V came to 0 bases and at J to 7 bases, leaving 6 bases not matched to a gene. CDR3 loop: CAWSVGQALQPQHF. The CDR3 coding sequence is TGTGCCTGGAGTGTAGGACAGGCCCTGCAGCCCCAGCATTTT.

This clonotype was seen ten or more times. The chain joins TRBV7-9 to TRBJ2-7; 7 bases agree with TRBD1. V shed 0 bases, J shed 5 bases, and the junction held 4 bases outside the gene matches. Germline lookup yields CDR1 SEHNR and CDR2 FQNEAQ (reference sequence). The CDR3 runs to 14 residues. CDR3 DNA sequence: TGTGCCAGCAGCTTAGCCAGGGGGAATAACGAGCAGTACTTC. Its translation: CASSLARGNNEQYF. Looking up the rest from reference TRBV7-9 and TRBJ2-7 gives the full variable domain: DTGVSQNPRHKITKRGQNVTFRCDPISEHNRLYWYRQTLGQGPEFLTYFQNEAQLEKSRLLSDRFSAERPKGSFSTLEIQRTEQGDSAMYLCASSLARGNNEQYFGPGTRLTVT.

This clonotype occurred many times. The V and J genes are TRBV29-1 and TRBJ2-7, with 11 positions matching TRBD1. The germline V gene encodes CDR1 SQVTM and CDR2 ANQGSEA. The junction had 1 base not matched to a gene; V was cut back by 5 bases and J by 4 bases. This CDR3 spans 12 amino acids. CDR3 amino acids: CSVWDRGYEQYF. Written as DNA, the CDR3 is TGCAGCGTTTGGGACAGGGGGTACGAGCAGTACTTC.

This clonotype was recorded a few times. The chain employs TRBV6-5 and TRBJ2-7, with TRBD2 as a possible D gene (7 bases). Germline V gene lookup returns CDR1 MNHEY and CDR2 SVGAGI. The CDR3 length is 15 residues. Trimming removed 2 bases at V and 6 bases at J, with 17 bases between. The CDR3 reads CASSYHGGGQVEQYF. The CDR3 DNA is TGTGCCAGCAGTTACCACGGCGGGGGCCAGGTCGAGCAGTACTTC.